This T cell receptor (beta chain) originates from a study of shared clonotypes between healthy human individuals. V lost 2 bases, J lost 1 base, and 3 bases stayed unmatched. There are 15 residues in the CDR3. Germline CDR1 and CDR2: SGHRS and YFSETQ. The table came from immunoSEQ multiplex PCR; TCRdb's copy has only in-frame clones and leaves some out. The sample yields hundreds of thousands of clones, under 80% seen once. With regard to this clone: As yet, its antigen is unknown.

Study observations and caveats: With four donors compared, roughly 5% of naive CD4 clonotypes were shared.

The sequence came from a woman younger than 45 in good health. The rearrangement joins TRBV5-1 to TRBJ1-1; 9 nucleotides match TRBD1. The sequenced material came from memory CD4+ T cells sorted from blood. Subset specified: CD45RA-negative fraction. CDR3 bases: TGCGCCAGCAGCTTCCGGACAGGGGAGAACACTGAAGCTTTCTTT. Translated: CASSFRTGENTEAFF.